This T cell receptor beta chain was recorded in a study of blood T cell repertoires in COVID-19. Study-level background: COVID-19 samples, acute and convalescent, were from the United States, Italy and Spain. The analysed material was cDNA or gDNA that came from T cells, B-cell-depleted T cells, or PBMCs.

The data were produced by immunoSEQ multiplex PCR, yet TCRdb's version contains in-frame clones alone and is incomplete. The sample has about 170,000 clones; about 85% are singletons. This CDR3 has 13 amino acids. Germline V CDR1 and CDR2: MNHNS, SASEGT. The ends were cut back, 3 bases at V and 5 bases at J, with 11 bases in the middle. The sequencing sample was made of peripheral blood. This clonotype was sampled from a man aged 55 to 70 who had recovered from COVID-19. The chain carries TRBV6-1 and TRBJ2-7, with D perhaps matching TRBD1 (5 bases). CDR3 DNA: TGTGCCAGCAGTGACCCAGGGCCGGACGAGCAGTACTTC. This encodes CASSDPGPDEQYF.